These 11 T cell receptor beta chains were all obtained from the same sample, sequenced in a study of shared clonotypes between healthy human individuals. Profiled with immunoSEQ multiplex PCR; TCRdb holds only in-frame clones, not every one. This sample has millions of clones, with approximately 92% found just once. The sequencing input was naive CD4+ T cells sorted from blood. As for subset: CD45RA+ positively selected. These receptors came from a man younger than 35 in good health.

The chain couples TRBV7-2 to TRBJ2-3; tentative D call: TRBD2 (6 bases). CDR3 length: 16 amino acids. Trimming cost V 0 bases and J 2 bases, with 12 bases left between them. CDR1 SGHTA and CDR2 FQGNSA come from the germline V gene. DNA for the CDR3: TGTGCCAGCAGCTTAGCTGGGTTAGCGGCCACAGATACGCAGTATTTT. Translation: CASSLAGLAATDTQYF.

The V gene is TRBV30, the J gene TRBJ2-7; TRBD1 aligns across 10 bases. The CDR3 sequence is 13 residues long. With 4 bases clipped from V and 5 bases from J, the junction kept 5 bases outside the gene matches. CDR1 and CDR2 (germline): GTSNPN, SVGIG (reference sequence). CDR3 sequence reads: CAWNRDRGHEQYF. The CDR3 DNA sequence: TGTGCCTGGAATCGGGACAGGGGCCACGAGCAGTACTTC.

As to this clone: The same CDR3 can be traced to other DNA sequences in this sample. The chain carries TRBV2 and TRBJ2-7; the D gene is possibly TRBD2 (5 bases). Germline V lookup: CDR1 SNHLY, CDR2 FYNNEI. CDR3 length equals 14 residues. The V end was cut by 4 bases, the J end by 0 bases, with 10 bases between. The CDR3 region is CASSGGFSSYEQYF. In DNA, the CDR3 is TGTGCCAGCAGTGGCGGGTTCAGCTCCTACGAGCAGTACTTC. Filled out from reference TRBV2 and TRBJ2-7, the complete variable domain reads EPEVTQTPSHQVTQMGQEVILRCVPISNHLYFYWYRQILGQKVEFLVSFYNNEISEKSEIFDDQFSVERPDGSNFTLKIRSTKLEDSAMYFCASSGGFSSYEQYFGPGTRLTVT.

This clone was observed a handful of times. Other DNA sequences of this sample code for an identical CDR3. This chain links TRBV5-1 with TRBJ1-2; 7 bases agree with TRBD1. The CDR3 spans 13 residues. V trimming: 1 base; J trimming: 4 bases; junction bases outside the gene matches: 1. Germline lookup yields CDR1 SGHRS and CDR2 YFSETQ. Here the CDR3 reads CASSLTGVYGYTF. CDR3 nucleotide sequence: TGCGCCAGCAGCTTGACAGGGGTCTATGGCTACACCTTC.

The genes are TRBV5-1 and TRBJ2-7; D is perhaps TRBD1 (5 bases). The length of the CDR3 is 11 residues. Germline values: CDR1 SGHRS, CDR2 YFSETQ. V shed 0 bases and J shed 8 bases, with 6 bases lying between them. CDR3 loop: CASSLEGKQYF. The CDR3 DNA sequence: TGCGCCAGCAGCTTGGAGGGGAAGCAGTACTTC. Full variable domain (missing parts from reference TRBV5-1 and TRBJ2-7): KAGVTQTPRYLIKTRGQQVTLSCSPISGHRSVSWYQQTPGQGLQFLFEYFSETQRNKGNFPGRFSGRQFSNSRSEMNVSTLELGDSALYLCASSLEGKQYFGPGTRLTVT.

Here the CDR3 reads CASSLDGRGYQETQYF. CDR3 bases: TGTGCCAGCAGCTTAGACGGTCGAGGCTACCAAGAGACCCAGTACTTC. The chain combines TRBV11-1 with TRBJ2-5; the D is unclear. The length of the CDR3 is 16 residues. The germline V gene encodes CDR1 SGHAT and CDR2 FQDESV (reference sequence). The V gene lost 1 base and the J gene lost 0 bases, with 12 bases spanning the gap. Complete variable domain (other parts from reference TRBV11-1 and TRBJ2-5): EAEVAQSPRYKITEKSQAVAFWCDPISGHATLYWYRQILGQGPELLVQFQDESVVDDSQLPKDRFSAERLKGVDSTLKIQPAELGDSAMYLCASSLDGRGYQETQYFGPGTRLLVL.

This sequence joins TRBV6-1 and TRBJ1-6; D not resolved. This CDR3 region has 16 residues. Germline V CDR1 and CDR2: MNHNS, SASEGT. Deletions cut 0 bases from V and 6 bases from J, with 12 bases between. CDR3 coding DNA: TGTGCCAGCAGTGAAGCGGTGTCAGTGAGTAATTCACCCCTCCACTTT. Translating it yields CASSEAVSVSNSPLHF.

The chain joins TRBV5-1 to TRBJ2-7, with D possibly being TRBD1 (5 bases). V lost 5 bases to trimming and J lost 3 bases, with 15 bases between them. The CDR3 consists of 14 residues. CDR1 is SGHRS, CDR2 YFSETQ, per germline. The CDR3 coding sequence is TGCGCCAGCAGTCAGACAGAACCCTACTACGAGCAGTACTTC. Encoded protein: CASSQTEPYYEQYF.

Regarding this clone: The sample contains more than one DNA sequence encoding this CDR3. The chain carries TRBV7-3 and TRBJ2-5; 7 bases are a match to TRBD1. The CDR3 is 13 amino acids. The V gene end was trimmed by 5 bases and the J gene end by 5 bases; junction bases not matched to a gene: 5. Germline CDR1 reads SGHTA; CDR2 reads FQGTGA. The CDR3 nucleotides read TGTGCCAGCAGCCGAGGGGGCGGGGAGACCCAGTACTTC. It translates to CASSRGGGETQYF.

The chain uses TRBV6-4 and TRBJ2-7; D ambiguous. V was cut by 10 bases and J by 2 bases, with 12 bases left in between. The V gene's germline CDR1 is MRHNA and CDR2 SNTAGT. The CDR3 covers 12 residues. The CDR3 sequence is CANADATYEQYF. CDR3 nucleotide sequence: TGTGCCAACGCGGACGCCACCTACGAGCAGTACTTC.

This clone showed up just once. V and J are TRBV6-5 and TRBJ1-2, with 9 bases identical to TRBD1. The CDR3 covers 13 residues. CDR1 is MNHEY and CDR2 is SVGAGI in the germline V gene. With V trimmed by 6 bases and J by 8 bases, 7 bases remained unmatched. This chain's CDR3 is CASSETGGSGYTF. The CDR3 bases are TGTGCCAGCAGCGAGACAGGGGGTTCGGGCTACACCTTC.